This T cell receptor beta chain was found in a study of early T cells in non-severe SARS-CoV-2 infection. Tagging with unique molecular identifiers was applied to individual cDNA molecules. TCRdb fed the 5' RACE reads into MiXCR, producing one record per CDR3 protein. The sample holds roughly 40,000 distinct CDR3 sequences, nearly 7.5% seen once. There are many counts of this clonotype. This CDR3 spans 14 amino acids. V shed 3 bases and J shed 0 bases, with 7 bases lying between them. Looked up from germline, CDR1 is SEHNR and CDR2 is FQNEAQ (reference sequence). The specimen sequenced was whole blood. The genes are TRBV7-9 and TRBJ2-3; D gene uncertain. The sequence was collected from an adult who was a healthcare worker with PCR-confirmed SARS-CoV-2 infection or an uninfected control (not recorded which). The CDR3 loop reads CASSFQLSTDTQYF. DNA for the CDR3: TGTGCCAGCAGCTTTCAGCTTAGCACAGATACGCAGTATTTT. The whole variable domain, remainder taken from reference TRBV7-9 and TRBJ2-3, is DTGVSQNPRHKITKRGQNVTFRCDPISEHNRLYWYRQTLGQGPEFLTYFQNEAQLEKSRLLSDRFSAERPKGSFSTLEIQRTEQGDSAMYLCASSFQLSTDTQYFGPGTRLTVL.